A selection of T cell receptor beta chains follows, all from one sample in a study of blood T cells in healthy people across ages. TCRdb re-analysed the 5' RACE reads in MiXCR, keeping a single row per CDR3 protein. The table lists 1.5 million to 2 million distinct CDR3 sequences, about 35% of them singletons. The sample comprised blood. Source of these receptors: a woman younger than 45 in good health. Each CDR3 is given with its conserved first and last residue. The D gene is left open where the match is weak. The size entry is marked missing in some rows and otherwise reads once, few, many or a size class.

cdr3_nt	cdr3_aa	d_call	j_call	cdr3_length	clone_size	v_call
TGTGCCATCAGTGAGTCGGGGAAACAGGGGGCAGATACGCAGTATTTT	CAISESGKQGADTQYF	TRBD1	TRBJ2-3	16	NA	TRBV10-3
TGCGCCAGCAGCTTGGCAGGCCTAGTTACTGGGGAGCTGTTTTTT	CASSLAGLVTGELFF	NA	TRBJ2-2	15	NA	TRBV5-1
TGTGCCAGCAGCCCGGGGGGACAGACTTTCACAGATACGCAGTATTTT	CASSPGGQTFTDTQYF	NA	TRBJ2-3	16	NA	TRBV7-6
TGCGCCAGCAGCCAAATGGGGGTTGGGAACACTGAAGCTTTCTTT	CASSQMGVGNTEAFF	NA	TRBJ1-1	15	few	TRBV4-1
TGTGCCAGCAGCCGGGGACTAGCGGGGGTCATCCAAGAGACCCAGTACTTC	CASSRGLAGVIQETQYF	TRBD2	TRBJ2-5	17	once	TRBV7-9
TGCAGTGCTAGCATCCAGGGGGACTATGGCTACACCTTC	CSASIQGDYGYTF	TRBD1	TRBJ1-2	13	few	TRBV20-1
TGTGCCATCAGTGGCGGGGACAGAGGATACGGGCAGTACTTC	CAISGGDRGYGQYF	NA	TRBJ2-4	14	few	TRBV10-3
TGTACCAGCAGTTACCTTTCGACAGGAGCCTACGAGCAGTACTTC	CTSSYLSTGAYEQYF	NA	TRBJ2-7	15	NA	TRBV6-6
TGTGCCAGCAGCTTGGTAGCGGGGGGGAGAGAGACCCAGTACTTC	CASSLVAGGRETQYF	TRBD2	TRBJ2-5	15	many	TRBV7-2
TGCAGTGCTAAGGGGGCGCCGGGCTACACCTTC	CSAKGAPGYTF	TRBD1	TRBJ1-2	11	NA	TRBV20-1
TGTGCCAGCAGCTTAAAGGAGCTTATAGGGGGGGAGACCCAGTACTTC	CASSLKELIGGETQYF	NA	TRBJ2-5	16	NA	TRBV7-9
TGTGCCAGCAGTTACTCGCCGTCGCTCAAGGATACGCAGTATTTT	CASSYSPSLKDTQYF	NA	TRBJ2-3	15	NA	TRBV6-5
TGCGCCAGCAGCTTGAGCCGGACTAGCGGGAGGGAGCAGTACTTC	CASSLSRTSGREQYF	TRBD2	TRBJ2-4	15	NA	TRBV5-1
TGTGCCAGCAGCCCGCTCCTAGCGAAAGTGCCGGATACGCAGTATTTT	CASSPLLAKVPDTQYF	NA	TRBJ2-3	16	NA	TRBV9
TGTGCCAGCAGCTTCGGCGCAGGGGGGAATGAGCAGTTCTTC	CASSFGAGGNEQFF	NA	TRBJ2-1	14	NA	TRBV5-6
TGTGCCAGCAGTTTATGGTTGGCGGCCAAAAACATTCAGTACTTC	CASSLWLAAKNIQYF	NA	TRBJ2-4	15	few	TRBV27
TGCGCCAGCAGCTGGGGGACAGGGCTAGGAACCGAGCAGTACTTC	CASSWGTGLGTEQYF	TRBD1	TRBJ2-7	15	NA	TRBV5-1
TGTGCCAGCAGTTTATCCCTAGGGGAGGAGGAGACCCAGTACTTC	CASSLSLGEEETQYF	NA	TRBJ2-5	15	few	TRBV28
TGCGCCAGCAGCCAGGTTCAGATAGACAACTATGGCTACACCTTC	CASSQVQIDNYGYTF	NA	TRBJ1-2	15	NA	TRBV4-1
TGTGCCAGCTCACCACGTCAGGACAGGGGGCGGGAGCAGTACTTC	CASSPRQDRGREQYF	TRBD1	TRBJ2-7	15	NA	TRBV18
TGTGCCAGCAGCGGATTCTTCAGCGGCGATGAGCAGTTCTTC	CASSGFFSGDEQFF	NA	TRBJ2-1	14	NA	TRBV9
TGTGCCAGCAGCTTGTCGGCAGGGCCGGGTCAGCCCCAGCATTTT	CASSLSAGPGQPQHF	NA	TRBJ1-5	15	NA	TRBV7-3
TGCGCCAGCAGCCAAGGTTCGGGAGTCCTTCTAGATACGCAGTATTTT	CASSQGSGVLLDTQYF	NA	TRBJ2-3	16	few	TRBV4-1
TGTGCCAGCAGCTCCGGGACTAGTGTTAATGAGCAGTTCTTC	CASSSGTSVNEQFF	TRBD2	TRBJ2-1	14	once	TRBV9
TGTGCCAGCACCATACGGGCTACGTCTCAGCCCCAGCATTTT	CASTIRATSQPQHF	NA	TRBJ1-5	14	few	TRBV12-3/TRBV12-4
TGCGCCAGCAGCACCGGCAGGGGAGGCAATGAGCAGTTCTTC	CASSTGRGGNEQFF	NA	TRBJ2-1	14	many	TRBV5-1
TGTGCCAGCAGTCCGGGGGGGGCAGTCTATGGCTACACCTTC	CASSPGGAVYGYTF	NA	TRBJ1-2	14	many	TRBV12-3/TRBV12-4
TGTGCCAGCAGCTTATCAGGGTTGGAAGAGACCCAGTACTTC	CASSLSGLEETQYF	NA	TRBJ2-5	14	NA	TRBV7-9
TGCAGCGTTAGACTCAAAACTCCGGTCAGTGAAGCTTTCTTT	CSVRLKTPVSEAFF	NA	TRBJ1-1	14	NA	TRBV29-1
TGCGCCAGCAGCCCGGACGTTGCTTCGGGCTCCTACAATGAGCAGTTCTTC	CASSPDVASGSYNEQFF	NA	TRBJ2-1	17	NA	TRBV5-1
TGTGCCATTAGTGATAATGGCTACACCTTC	CAISDNGYTF	NA	TRBJ1-2	10	few	TRBV10-3
TGTGCCATCACCCAAGAAGGTAACTATGGCTACACCTTC	CAITQEGNYGYTF	NA	TRBJ1-2	13	NA	TRBV10-3
TGTGCCAGCAGTCCCTTAGAGGGGAAAAGTGGCTACACCTTC	CASSPLEGKSGYTF	NA	TRBJ1-2	14	NA	TRBV6-6
TGTGCCAGCAGTTTAAAGGAGGGGGACTACAATGAGCAGTTCTTC	CASSLKEGDYNEQFF	NA	TRBJ2-1	15	few	TRBV12-3/TRBV12-4
TGTGCCAGCAGTTTTTCCCCTGGGGATGAGCAGTTCTTC	CASSFSPGDEQFF	NA	TRBJ2-1	13	NA	TRBV28
TGCGCCACAGGGCAGAACACTGAAGCTTTCTTT	CATGQNTEAFF	NA	TRBJ1-1	11	NA	TRBV4-1
TGTGCCAGCAGTTACTCTATTGACAGGGCGCGTAATCAGCCCCAGCATTTT	CASSYSIDRARNQPQHF	TRBD1	TRBJ1-5	17	NA	TRBV6-5
TGCAGTGCTAGAGAGCTCGGAACGAACACTGAAGCTTTCTTT	CSARELGTNTEAFF	NA	TRBJ1-1	14	NA	TRBV20-1
TGTGCCAGCATCAAGTCGACCTTAGGCGGGGCGAACACCGGGGAGCTGTTTTTT	CASIKSTLGGANTGELFF	NA	TRBJ2-2	18	NA	TRBV6-2/TRBV6-3
TGTGCCAGCAGTTTGGTGACTAGTGGTTTTCTTGACGAGCAGTACTTC	CASSLVTSGFLDEQYF	NA	TRBJ2-7	16	NA	TRBV28
TGTGCCAGCAGCCGAGGAGGGTTTGCAACTAATGAAAAACTGTTTTTT	CASSRGGFATNEKLFF	NA	TRBJ1-4	16	few	TRBV25-1
TGTGCCAGCAGCTATGGCGGGATAACTAGCACAGATACGCAGTATTTT	CASSYGGITSTDTQYF	NA	TRBJ2-3	16	NA	TRBV11-1
TGCGCCAGCAGTCAATCGACGTCAGTCTCCTACTTC	CASSQSTSVSYF	NA	TRBJ2-7	12	NA	TRBV23-1
TGCAGCGTGGACAGTGAACAAGAGACCCAGTACTTC	CSVDSEQETQYF	NA	TRBJ2-5	12	many	TRBV29-1
TGTGCCAGCCAGGAGCGGGGGGGCCTCGATGAGCAGTTCTTC	CASQERGGLDEQFF	TRBD2	TRBJ2-1	14	many	TRBV6-2/TRBV6-3
TGTGCCAGCAGTTCGGACGGAAGATACAATGAGCAGTTCTTC	CASSSDGRYNEQFF	NA	TRBJ2-1	14	NA	TRBV6-6
TGTGCCAGCAGTTCCCAAGCGGGGGGGCGAGAGACCCAGTACTTC	CASSSQAGGRETQYF	TRBD2	TRBJ2-5	15	few	TRBV12-3/TRBV12-4